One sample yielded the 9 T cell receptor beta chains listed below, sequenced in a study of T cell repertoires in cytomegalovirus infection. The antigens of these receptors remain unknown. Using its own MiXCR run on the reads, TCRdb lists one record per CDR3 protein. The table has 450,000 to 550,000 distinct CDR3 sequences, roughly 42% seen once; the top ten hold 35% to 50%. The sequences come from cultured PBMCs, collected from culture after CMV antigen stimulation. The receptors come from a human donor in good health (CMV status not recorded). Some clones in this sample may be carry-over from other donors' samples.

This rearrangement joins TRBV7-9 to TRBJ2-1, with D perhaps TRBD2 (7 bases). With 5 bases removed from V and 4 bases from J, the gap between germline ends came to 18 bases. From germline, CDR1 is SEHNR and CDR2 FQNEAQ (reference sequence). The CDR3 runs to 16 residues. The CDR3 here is CASSPPKGGVYNEQFF. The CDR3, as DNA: TGTGCCAGCAGCCCACCCAAGGGGGGGGTTTACAATGAGCAGTTCTTC. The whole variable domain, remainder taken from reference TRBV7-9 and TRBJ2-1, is DTGVSQNPRHKITKRGQNVTFRCDPISEHNRLYWYRQTLGQGPEFLTYFQNEAQLEKSRLLSDRFSAERPKGSFSTLEIQRTEQGDSAMYLCASSPPKGGVYNEQFFGPGTRLTVL.

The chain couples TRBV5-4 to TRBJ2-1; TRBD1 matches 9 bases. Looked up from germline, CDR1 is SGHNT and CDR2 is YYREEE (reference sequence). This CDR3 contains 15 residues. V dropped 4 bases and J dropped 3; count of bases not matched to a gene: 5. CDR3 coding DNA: TGTGCCAGCAGCGGAGTGGGACAGGGCTACAATGAGCAGTTCTTC. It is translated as CASSGVGQGYNEQFF.

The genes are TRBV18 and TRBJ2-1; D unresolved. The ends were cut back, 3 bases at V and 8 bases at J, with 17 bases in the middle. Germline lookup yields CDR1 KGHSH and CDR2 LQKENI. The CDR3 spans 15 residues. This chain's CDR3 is CASSPYISLGDEQFF. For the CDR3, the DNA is TGTGCCAGCTCACCGTATATCAGTTTGGGCGATGAGCAGTTCTTC.

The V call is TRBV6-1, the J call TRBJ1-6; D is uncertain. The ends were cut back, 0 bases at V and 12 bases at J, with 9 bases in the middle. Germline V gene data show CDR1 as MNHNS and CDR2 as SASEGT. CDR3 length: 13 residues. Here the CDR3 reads CASSEAVRLPLHF. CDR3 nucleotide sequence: TGTGCCAGCAGTGAAGCGGTCCGGCTACCCCTCCACTTT.

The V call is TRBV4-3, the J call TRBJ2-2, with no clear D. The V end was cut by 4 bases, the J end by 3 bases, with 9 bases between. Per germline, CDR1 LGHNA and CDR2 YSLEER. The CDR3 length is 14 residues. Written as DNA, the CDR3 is TGCGCCAGCAGCCCTAGGGTGGACACCGGGGAGCTGTTTTTT. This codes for CASSPRVDTGELFF.

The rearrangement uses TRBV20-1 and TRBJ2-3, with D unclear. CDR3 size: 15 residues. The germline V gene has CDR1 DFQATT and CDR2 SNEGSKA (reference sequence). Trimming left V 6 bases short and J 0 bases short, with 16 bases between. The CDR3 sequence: CSAPTLQGSTDTQYF. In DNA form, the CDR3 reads TGCAGTGCCCCGACCCTCCAAGGGAGCACAGATACGCAGTATTTT.

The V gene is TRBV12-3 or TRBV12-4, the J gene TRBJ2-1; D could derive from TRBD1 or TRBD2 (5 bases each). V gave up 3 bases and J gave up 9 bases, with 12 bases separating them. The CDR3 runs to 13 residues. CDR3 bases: TGTGCCAGCAGTTTCGTCGAGAGGGGTGAGCAGTTCTTC. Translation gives CASSFVERGEQFF.

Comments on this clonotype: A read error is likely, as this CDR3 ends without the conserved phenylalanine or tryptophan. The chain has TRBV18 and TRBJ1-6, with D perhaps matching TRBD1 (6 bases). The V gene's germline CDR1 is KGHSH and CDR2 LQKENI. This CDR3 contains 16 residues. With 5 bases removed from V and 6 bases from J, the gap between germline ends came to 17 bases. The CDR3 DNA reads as TGTGCCAGCTCAGCCACCGGGGGCGGAGGTAATTCACCCCTCCACCTT. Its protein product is CASSATGGGGNSPLHL.

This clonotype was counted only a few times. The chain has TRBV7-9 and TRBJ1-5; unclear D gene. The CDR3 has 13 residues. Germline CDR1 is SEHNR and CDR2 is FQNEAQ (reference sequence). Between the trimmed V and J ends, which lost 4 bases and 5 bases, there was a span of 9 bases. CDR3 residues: CASSSRDHQPQHF. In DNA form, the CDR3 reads TGTGCCAGCAGCTCCCGGGATCATCAGCCCCAGCATTTT.